One and the same sample provided the 25 T cell receptor beta chains below, sequenced in a study of Ad26.COV2.S vaccination and SARS-CoV-2 variants. The method was immunoSEQ multiplex PCR; TCRdb's version includes in-frame clones alone and lacks a portion of them. This sample has around 450,000 clones, with approximately 92% found just once. The treatment is: around 19 received Ad26.COV2.S at low or high dose, single or two shots; roughly five received placebo; per-sample allocation not given. The samples date from day 63 after the first vaccine or placebo injection. The material sequenced was peripheral blood, taken in a trial of Ad26.COV2.S vaccine versus placebo. These receptors were taken from a person aged 18-65 years who received the Ad26.COV2.S COVID-19 vaccine or a placebo.

In its sample, this clone was seen a few times. V is TRBV11-2 and J is TRBJ2-7; D is uncertain. Deletions cut 2 bases from V and 0 bases from J, with 14 bases between. Germline assignment: CDR1 SGHAT and CDR2 FQNNGV. The CDR3 extends over 16 amino acids. This CDR3 reads CASSLQTHRTSYEQYF. In DNA, the CDR3 is TGTGCCAGCAGCTTACAGACCCATCGTACCTCCTACGAGCAGTACTTC.

This clone was detected ten times or more. CDR3 DNA sequence: TGCGCCAGCAGCCAAGGGGGCAGGGGGCGCTCCGGCTATGGCTACACCTTC. It specifies CASSQGGRGRSGYGYTF. V is TRBV4-1 and J is TRBJ1-2; TRBD1 agrees at 8 bases. CDR3 length: 17 amino acids. The V and J ends lost 1 base and 4 bases, in that order; junction bases with no gene match: 11. Germline CDR1 is MGHRA and CDR2 is YSYEKL.

The V and J genes are TRBV11-2 and TRBJ1-2; D uncertain. The CDR3 runs 15 residues. From germline, CDR1 is SGHAT and CDR2 FQNNGV. V shed 5 bases and J shed 5 bases, with 18 bases lying between them. The CDR3 nucleotides read TGTGCCAGCAGCCCTATCGGGAGGGAATGGTATGGCTACACCTTC. Translated: CASSPIGREWYGYTF.

The chain uses TRBV5-4 and TRBJ2-5; the match to TRBD2 covers 10 bases. The CDR3 contains 15 residues. The ends lost 6 bases at V and 2 bases at J; junction bases unmatched: 7. Germline CDR1 reads SGHNT; CDR2 reads YYREEE (reference sequence). CDR3 protein: CASKVGLAAQETQYF. Written as DNA, the CDR3 is TGTGCCAGCAAAGTAGGACTAGCGGCACAAGAGACCCAGTACTTC.

In nucleotides, the CDR3 is TGTGCCAGCAGCCAAGACCCCGGGGGGCAGGGCTACACCTTC. Translating gives CASSQDPGGQGYTF. The chain joins TRBV4-2 to TRBJ1-2; the D gene is possibly TRBD1 (6 bases). Germline CDR1 reads LGHNA; CDR2 reads YNFKEQ. The CDR3 covers 14 residues. Trimming took off 0 bases at V and 8 bases at J, with 13 bases between the two ends.

The chain is built from TRBV20-1 and TRBJ2-7; TRBD1 is a possible D gene (5 bases). Germline assignment: CDR1 DFQATT and CDR2 SNEGSKA (reference sequence). The CDR3 length is 11 residues. V was shortened by 1 base and J by 6 bases, with 7 bases between the two germline ends. Written as DNA, the CDR3 is TGCAGTGCTAGAGGGGGCAGCGAGCAGTACTTC. Its translation is CSARGGSEQYF.

This clone was seen a single time. The V gene is TRBV6-5, the J gene TRBJ1-4; D gene unclear. Germline V gives CDR1 MNHEY, CDR2 SVGAGI. The V end was cut by 6 bases, the J end by 0 bases, with 11 bases between. The CDR3 is 15 amino acids. Written as DNA, the CDR3 is TGTGCCAGCAGAGATCTGGATACAACTAATGAAAAACTGTTTTTT. It encodes CASRDLDTTNEKLFF.

V gene TRBV5-1 combines with J gene TRBJ1-1; perhaps TRBD1 as D (5 bases). There are 14 residues in the CDR3. Germline values: CDR1 SGHRS, CDR2 YFSETQ. V lost 0 bases and J 5 bases, leaving 11 bases between the germline ends. The CDR3 sequence is CASSLAFGGTEAFF. The DNA for the CDR3 is TGCGCCAGCAGCTTGGCGTTTGGGGGGACTGAAGCTTTCTTT. Supplemented by reference TRBV5-1 and TRBJ1-1, the full variable domain reads KAGVTQTPRYLIKTRGQQVTLSCSPISGHRSVSWYQQTPGQGLQFLFEYFSETQRNKGNFPGRFSGRQFSNSRSEMNVSTLELGDSALYLCASSLAFGGTEAFFGQGTRLTVV.

This sequence joins TRBV19 and TRBJ1-1; D gene uncertain. Germline CDR1 and CDR2: LNHDA and SQIVND (reference sequence). V shed 6 bases and J shed 4 bases, with 12 bases lying between them. The length of the CDR3 is 13 residues. The CDR3 is CASRVRSATEAFF. Here the CDR3 DNA reads TGTGCCAGTAGGGTCCGGAGCGCCACTGAAGCTTTCTTT.

The chain recombines TRBV5-1 with TRBJ2-5; 12 bases align to TRBD2. Germline loops: CDR1 SGHRS, CDR2 YFSETQ. The CDR3 covers 17 residues. V lost 3 bases, J lost 0 bases, and 6 bases stayed unmatched. The CDR3 here is CASSSGPSGGDQETQYF. The CDR3 DNA reads as TGCGCCAGCAGCTCTGGGCCTAGCGGGGGGGACCAAGAGACCCAGTACTTC.

The CDR3, as DNA: TGCGCCAGCAGCTTGGCCGTTTCCAGCTCTGGAAACACCATATATTTT. Encoded protein: CASSLAVSSSGNTIYF. The genes are TRBV5-1 and TRBJ1-3; D is unresolved. The CDR3 spans 16 residues. V was pared by 0 bases and J by 0 bases, with 10 bases between. Looked up from germline, CDR1 is SGHRS and CDR2 is YFSETQ.

The genes are TRBV7-6 and TRBJ2-1; 7 bases align to TRBD2. The CDR3 is 16 amino acids. With 5 bases clipped from V and 9 bases from J, the junction kept 16 bases outside the gene matches. Germline V lookup: CDR1 SGHVS, CDR2 FNYEAQ. The CDR3 region has the DNA TGTGCCAGCAGCCCAAGGCCCGGCACATCGGGGGGTGAGCAGTTCTTC. Protein product: CASSPRPGTSGGEQFF.

The chain carries TRBV29-1 and TRBJ2-7; 10 bases fit TRBD2. Germline V CDR1 and CDR2: SQVTM, ANQGSEA. CDR3 length: 15 amino acids. The trim removed 5 bases at V and 2 bases at J, leaving 9 bases unmatched. CDR3 bases: TGCAGCGTTACCGTGGGGACTAGCGAGACCTACGAGCAGTACGTC. Translating gives CSVTVGTSETYEQYV.

The chain carries TRBV5-5 and TRBJ2-1, with 8 bases that match TRBD1. CDR1 is SGHKS and CDR2 is YYEKEE in the germline V gene (reference sequence). This CDR3 region has 17 residues. After removal of 4 bases from V and 3 bases from J, the junction contained 12 bases not matched to a gene. CDR3 in amino acids: CASSEFSGTGFYNEQFF. The DNA of the CDR3 is TGTGCCAGCAGCGAATTCTCCGGGACAGGTTTCTACAATGAGCAGTTCTTC.

The J gene is TRBJ2-6, the V gene TRBV7-3; D is unresolved. The CDR3 is 15 residues long. V was clipped by 0 bases and J by 4 bases, with 7 bases between them. Germline CDR1 and CDR2: SGHTA and FQGTGA. The CDR3 protein is CASSLTLAGANVLTF. In DNA form, the CDR3 reads TGTGCCAGCAGCTTAACCTTAGCCGGGGCCAACGTCCTGACTTTC.

The chain employs TRBV27 and TRBJ2-1; 8 nucleotides match TRBD1. The CDR3 is 15 amino acids. The germline gives CDR1 MNHEY, CDR2 SMNVEV (reference sequence). V shed 6 bases and J 3 bases; nucleotides not matched to a gene: 7. Written as DNA, the CDR3 is TGTGCCAGCAGGGCAAACGGACAGGGCTACAATGAGCAGTTCTTC. Protein: CASRANGQGYNEQFF.

The CDR3 DNA sequence: TGTGCCAGCAGTTTTCAGTGGGACTATGGCTACACCTTC. Its translation: CASSFQWDYGYTF. The J gene is TRBJ1-2, the V gene TRBV12-3 or TRBV12-4; D is unclear. The V end lost 3 bases, the J end lost 3 bases, and 8 bases lay between the germline ends. The CDR3 has 13 residues.

V usage is TRBV4-2 and J usage is TRBJ2-3; tentatively, D is TRBD2 (6 bases). CDR3 size: 13 residues. CDR1 and CDR2 (germline): LGHNA, YNFKEQ. The V end lost 6 bases, the J end lost 2 bases, and 9 bases lay between the germline ends. The chain's CDR3 is CASRRDFTDTQYF. The CDR3 DNA reads TGTGCCAGCAGAAGGGACTTCACAGATACGCAGTATTTT.

This chain links TRBV4-2 with TRBJ2-3; D is possibly TRBD1 or TRBD2 (5 bases each). Germline V gene lookup returns CDR1 LGHNA and CDR2 YNFKEQ. V lost 0 bases, J lost 2 bases, and 12 bases lay in between. This CDR3 is built from 16 residues. CDR3: CASSQDEGPNTDTQYF. CDR3 sequence (DNA): TGTGCCAGCAGCCAAGATGAGGGGCCTAACACAGATACGCAGTATTTT.

V usage is TRBV27 and J usage is TRBJ1-5; 8 bases are a match to TRBD1. Germline trimming cut 7 bases from V and 3 bases from J; bases unmatched to any gene: 5. The CDR3 has 14 residues. Per germline, CDR1 MNHEY and CDR2 SMNVEV (reference sequence). The DNA for the CDR3 is TGTGCCAGCAAAGGGGACAGGCCCAATCAGCCCCAGCATTTT. It yields the protein CASKGDRPNQPQHF.

The J gene is TRBJ2-2, the V gene TRBV7-2; D is uncertain. CDR1 is SGHTA, CDR2 FQGNSA, per germline. The CDR3 consists of 14 residues. V lost 1 base and J 3 bases, leaving 6 bases between the germline ends. The CDR3 is CASSLGAHTGELFF. CDR3 in DNA: TGTGCCAGCAGCTTAGGGGCCCACACCGGGGAGCTGTTTTTT.

The chain recombines TRBV4-2 with TRBJ2-3; no clear D gene. The CDR3 sequence is 13 residues long. Trimming took 4 bases from V and 1 from J, leaving 6 bases between them. Germline V CDR1 and CDR2: LGHNA, YNFKEQ. CDR3 region: CASSRGRTDTQYF. The CDR3 nucleotides read TGTGCCAGCAGCCGAGGACGCACAGATACGCAGTATTTT.

This chain uses TRBV7-9 with TRBJ2-3; tentative D call: TRBD2 (5 bases). The CDR3 contains 12 residues. Germline-derived CDR1 and CDR2 are SEHNR and FQNEAQ (reference sequence). V lost 2 bases to trimming and J lost 8 bases, with 8 bases between them. The CDR3 is CASSLSRGTQYF. DNA of the CDR3: TGTGCCAGCAGCTTATCCCGGGGTACGCAGTATTTT.

The chain recombines TRBV19 with TRBJ2-1; D assignment may be TRBD1 or TRBD2 (6 bases each). The V gene's germline CDR1 is LNHDA and CDR2 SQIVND (reference sequence). The CDR3 has 13 amino acids. V was shortened by 6 bases and J by 9 bases, with 15 bases between the two germline ends. CDR3 region: CASSPRGRGEQFF. DNA of the CDR3: TGTGCCAGTAGCCCCCGGGGGCGGGGTGAGCAGTTCTTC.

The chain employs TRBV18 and TRBJ2-2; possible D gene TRBD1, 6 bases. The CDR3 runs to 15 residues. Trimming took off 4 bases at V and 4 bases at J, with 13 bases between the two ends. Germline V gene lookup returns CDR1 KGHSH and CDR2 LQKENI. The CDR3 region is CASSRSQGITGELFF. The CDR3 DNA is TGTGCCAGCTCACGGTCCCAGGGGATCACCGGGGAGCTGTTTTTT.